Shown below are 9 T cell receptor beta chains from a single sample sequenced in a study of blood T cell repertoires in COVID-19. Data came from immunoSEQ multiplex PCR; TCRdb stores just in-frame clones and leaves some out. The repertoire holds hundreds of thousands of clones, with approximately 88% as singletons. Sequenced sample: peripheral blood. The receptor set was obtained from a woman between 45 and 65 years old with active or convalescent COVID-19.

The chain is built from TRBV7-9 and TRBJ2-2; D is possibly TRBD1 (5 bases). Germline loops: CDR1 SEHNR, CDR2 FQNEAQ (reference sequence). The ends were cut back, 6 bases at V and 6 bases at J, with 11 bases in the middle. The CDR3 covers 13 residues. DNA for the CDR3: TGTGCCAGCAGTCCAGGGAAATCCGGGGAGCTGTTTTTT. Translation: CASSPGKSGELFF.

The CDR3 here is CASSPLRDRSGTF. CDR3 coding DNA: TGTGCCAGCAGTCCCCTAAGGGACAGGAGTGGGACCTTC. The chain is built from TRBV12-3 or TRBV12-4 and TRBJ1-2; 8 nucleotides match TRBD1. This CDR3 spans 13 amino acids. V lost 5 bases and J lost 14; bases outside the gene matches: 13.

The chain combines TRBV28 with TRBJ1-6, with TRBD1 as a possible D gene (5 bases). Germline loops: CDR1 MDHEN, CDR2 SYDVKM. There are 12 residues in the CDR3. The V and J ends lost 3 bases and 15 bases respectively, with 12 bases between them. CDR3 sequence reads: CASSFGGIVLHF. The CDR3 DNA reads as TGTGCCAGCAGTTTTGGGGGGATCGTCCTCCACTTT.

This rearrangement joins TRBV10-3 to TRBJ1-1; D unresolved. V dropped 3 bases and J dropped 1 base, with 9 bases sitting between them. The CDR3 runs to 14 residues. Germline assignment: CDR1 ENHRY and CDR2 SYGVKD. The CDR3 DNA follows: TGTGCCATCAGTGAATTCCCTTCGAACACTGAAGCTTTCTTT. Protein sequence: CAISEFPSNTEAFF.

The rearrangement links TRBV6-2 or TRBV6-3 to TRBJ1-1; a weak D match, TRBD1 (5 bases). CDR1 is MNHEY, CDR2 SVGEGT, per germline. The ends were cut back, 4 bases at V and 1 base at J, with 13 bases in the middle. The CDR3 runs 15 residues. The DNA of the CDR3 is TGTGCCAGCAGTTCCGATTGGGGCGGGAACACTGAAGCTTTCTTT. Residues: CASSSDWGGNTEAFF.

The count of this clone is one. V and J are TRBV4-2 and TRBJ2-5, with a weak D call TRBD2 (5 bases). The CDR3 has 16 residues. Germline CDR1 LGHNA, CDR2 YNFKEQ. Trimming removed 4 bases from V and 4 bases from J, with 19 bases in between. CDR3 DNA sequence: TGTGCCAGCAGCCCTAGCTGGCGGGCTAAGGGAGAGACCCAGTACTTC. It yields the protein CASSPSWRAKGETQYF.

CDR3 region: CASSPLEKTGKNTGELFF. The CDR3 DNA reads as TGTGCCAGCTCACCCCTGGAGAAGACAGGGAAGAACACCGGGGAGCTGTTTTTT. V and J are TRBV18 and TRBJ2-2; 7 bases map to TRBD1. The germline V gene encodes CDR1 KGHSH and CDR2 LQKENI. This CDR3 region has 18 residues. The trim removed 3 bases at V and 1 base at J, leaving 11 bases unmatched.

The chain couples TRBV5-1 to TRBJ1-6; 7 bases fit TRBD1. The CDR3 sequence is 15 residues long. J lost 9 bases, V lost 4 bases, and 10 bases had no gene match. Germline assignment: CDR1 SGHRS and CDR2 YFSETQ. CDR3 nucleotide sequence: TGCGCCAGCAGCCTGAGGGACAGTACGGGTTCACCCCTCCACTTT. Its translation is CASSLRDSTGSPLHF.

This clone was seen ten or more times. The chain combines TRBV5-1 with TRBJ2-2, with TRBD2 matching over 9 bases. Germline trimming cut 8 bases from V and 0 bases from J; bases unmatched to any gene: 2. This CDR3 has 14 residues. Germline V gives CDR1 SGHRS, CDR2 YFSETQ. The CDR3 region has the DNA TGCGCCAGTTCTAGCGGGGCGAACACCGGGGAGCTGTTTTTT. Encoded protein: CASSSGANTGELFF.